The 23 T cell receptor beta chains listed next were all sequenced from one sample in a study of cytomegalovirus exposure and HLA in healthy donors. The PCR made use of 60 Vbeta and 13 Jbeta primers. Using immunoSEQ multiplex PCR, the repertoire was profiled, and TCRdb retains in-frame clones only, with some absent. The record lists approximately 110,000 clones, of which the ten most abundant hold around 7%. Sequencing was done on a sample of PBMCs. These receptor sequences come from a man in his forties in good health and CMV-seropositive.

V is TRBV11-2 and J is TRBJ2-7, with 8 nucleotides matching TRBD2. CDR1 is SGHAT, CDR2 FQNNGV, per germline. V dropped 6 bases and J dropped 6; count of bases not matched to a gene: 13. The CDR3 totals 15 residues. CDR3: CASSLGEAGATEQYF. The CDR3 nucleotides are TGTGCCAGCAGTCTAGGGGAAGCGGGAGCCACCGAGCAGTACTTC.

The chain carries TRBV7-9 and TRBJ2-7; D gene ambiguous. CDR1 and CDR2 (germline): SEHNR, FQNEAQ (reference sequence). CDR3 length equals 13 residues. Trimming removed 5 bases at V and 5 bases at J, with 13 bases between. The CDR3 region is CASSPQTWHEQYF. The CDR3 DNA reads TGTGCCAGCAGCCCCCAAACGTGGCACGAGCAGTACTTC.

The chain recombines TRBV5-4 with TRBJ1-6, with TRBD1 matching 12 bases. The CDR3 contains 16 residues. The V and J ends lost 4 bases and 7 bases, in that order; junction bases with no gene match: 6. Germline V gene data show CDR1 as SGHNT and CDR2 as YYREEE (reference sequence). The CDR3 here is CASSQRGQGANSPLHF. The CDR3 DNA reads as TGTGCCAGCAGCCAACGGGGACAGGGGGCAAATTCACCCCTCCACTTT.

The rearrangement links TRBV4-2 to TRBJ2-7; perhaps TRBD1 as D (5 bases). V shed 3 bases and J shed 0 bases, with 15 bases lying between them. Germline CDR1 and CDR2: LGHNA and YNFKEQ. This CDR3 is built from 16 residues. CDR3 coding DNA: TGTGCCAGCAGCCAGCCCCTCCAGGGATTCTCCTACGAGCAGTACTTC. Encoded protein: CASSQPLQGFSYEQYF.

This chain joins TRBV30 and TRBJ1-5, with 8 bases matching TRBD1. Germline V gene lookup returns CDR1 GTSNPN and CDR2 SVGIG (reference sequence). This CDR3 region has 14 residues. J gave up 11 bases and V 3 bases, and 12 bases lay outside the gene matches. CDR3 protein: CAWSPWTGSFSQHF. The CDR3 DNA reads TGTGCCTGGAGCCCTTGGACAGGGAGCTTTTCCCAGCATTTT.

The chain recombines TRBV7-2 with TRBJ1-4; 9 bases line up with TRBD1. V shed 3 bases, J shed 7 bases, and the junction held 9 bases outside the gene matches. Germline CDR1 SGHTA, CDR2 FQGNSA. CDR3 size: 16 residues. DNA of the CDR3: TGTGCCAGCAGCTTCCCCAGCGGGACAGGGAGTGAAAAACTGTTTTTT. Translation gives CASSFPSGTGSEKLFF.

The gene calls are TRBV25-1 and TRBJ1-5; 7 positions agree with TRBD1. The CDR3 covers 14 residues. Unmatched junction bases numbered 2, after V lost 4 bases and J lost 2 bases. Germline lookup yields CDR1 MGHDK and CDR2 SYGVNS. The CDR3 reads CASSGGTGNQPQHF. The CDR3 DNA sequence: TGTGCCAGCAGTGGCGGGACAGGCAATCAGCCCCAGCATTTT.

J is TRBJ2-7 and V is TRBV7-2; TRBD2 matches 7 bases. The CDR3 is 12 amino acids. The V gene end was trimmed by 7 bases and the J gene end by 0 bases; junction bases not matched to a gene: 0. The germline gives CDR1 SGHTA, CDR2 FQGNSA. As DNA, the CDR3 is TGTGCCAGCACGGGGGGCTCCTACGAGCAGTACTTC. Amino acid sequence: CASTGGSYEQYF.

The chain is built from TRBV5-1 and TRBJ1-1; no clear D. Germline V gene sequence: CDR1 SGHRS, CDR2 YFSETQ. V was clipped by 3 bases and J by 1 base, with 7 bases between them. CDR3 size: 13 residues. CDR3 nucleotides: TGCGCCAGCAGCTACGACACGAACACTGAAGCTTTCTTT. This gives the protein CASSYDTNTEAFF.

The CDR3 DNA reads TGTGCCAGCAGCCTCGAGACAGTTGAAGCTTTCTTT. Residues: CASSLETVEAFF. The rearrangement uses TRBV28 and TRBJ1-1; D might be TRBD1 (5 bases). Trimming removed 6 bases at V and 7 bases at J, with 12 bases between. Germline CDR1 MDHEN, CDR2 SYDVKM. CDR3 length: 12 amino acids.

The chain employs TRBV29-1 and TRBJ2-4, with a possible D match to TRBD2 (6 bases). The V gene's germline CDR1 is SQVTM and CDR2 ANQGSEA. V dropped 6 bases and J dropped 7 bases, with 16 bases sitting between them. This CDR3 comprises 13 residues. The CDR3 DNA is TGCAGCGTACAACGAGGAGGAGGGAACATTCAGTACTTC. Protein sequence: CSVQRGGGNIQYF. The full variable domain, its missing parts supplied by reference TRBV29-1 and TRBJ2-4, is SAVISQKPSRDICQRGTSLTIQCQVDSQVTMMFWYRQQPGQSLTLIATANQGSEATYESGFVIDKFPISRPNLTFSTLTVSNMSPEDSSIYLCSVQRGGGNIQYFGAGTRLSVL.

The rearrangement uses TRBV28 and TRBJ1-2, with TRBD1 identical over 10 bases. From germline, CDR1 is MDHEN and CDR2 SYDVKM. This CDR3 region has 13 residues. V was clipped by 7 bases and J by 6 bases; unmatched bases: 5. The CDR3 loop reads CASKVGTGDGYTF. As DNA, the CDR3 is TGTGCCAGCAAAGTTGGGACAGGGGATGGCTACACCTTC.

Regarding this clone: One end of the junction varies from germline; a read error may be responsible. The chain employs TRBV5-1 and TRBJ1-5; the match to TRBD1 covers 7 bases. The germline gives CDR1 SGHRS, CDR2 YFSETQ. CDR3 length: 18 residues. The CDR3 is CASSLAGDRNYSNRPQHF. DNA for the CDR3: TGCGCCAGCAGCTTGGCCGGGGACAGAAATTATAGCAATCGGCCCCAGCATTTT.

The chain couples TRBV10-3 to TRBJ2-7; D ambiguous. The CDR3 runs 12 residues. Germline lookup yields CDR1 ENHRY and CDR2 SYGVKD. The ends were cut back, 6 bases at V and 1 base at J, with 7 bases in the middle. CDR3 residues: CAISPVSYEQYF. DNA of the CDR3: TGTGCCATCAGCCCCGTGTCCTACGAGCAGTACTTC.

The V call is TRBV18, the J call TRBJ2-5, with unresolved D. Trimming took 3 bases from V and 4 from J, leaving 15 bases between them. CDR3 size: 15 residues. The V gene's germline CDR1 is KGHSH and CDR2 LQKENI. The CDR3 nucleotides read TGTGCCAGCTCACCCTCGGTCACTTGGAGAGAGACCCAGTACTTC. This gives the protein CASSPSVTWRETQYF.

The chain employs TRBV14 and TRBJ2-1; D uncertain. The germline gives CDR1 SGHDN, CDR2 FVKESK. The CDR3 covers 14 residues. V lost 0 bases to trimming and J lost 9 bases, with 12 bases between them. The CDR3 protein is CASSQDNRSSEQFF. CDR3 bases: TGTGCCAGCAGCCAAGATAATAGATCAAGTGAGCAGTTCTTC.

The chain carries TRBV19 and TRBJ2-1; TRBD2 aligns across 13 bases. Germline V gene lookup returns CDR1 LNHDA and CDR2 SQIVND (reference sequence). The CDR3 runs 15 residues. V shed 7 bases, J shed 9 bases, and the junction held 9 bases outside the gene matches. CDR3 DNA sequence: TGTGCCAGTATTCAACTAGCGGGAGGGTTCGGTGAGCAGTTCTTC. Encoded protein: CASIQLAGGFGEQFF.

The gene calls are TRBV5-4 and TRBJ2-5; 12 bases align to TRBD2. The J call may be wrong; the DNA end is better matched by TRBJ2-7. CDR1 is SGHNT and CDR2 is YYREEE in the germline V gene (reference sequence). CDR3 size: 13 residues. Here the CDR3 DNA reads TGTGCCAGCAGCTCGGGACTAGCGGGCGAGCAGTACTTC. The encoded protein is CASSSGLAGEQYF.

CDR3 region: CASSQEARRESMNEQFF. The DNA of the CDR3 is TGCGCCAGCAGCCAAGAGGCTCGGCGGGAGAGTATGAATGAGCAGTTCTTC. The rearrangement links TRBV4-1 to TRBJ2-1, with 7 bases matching TRBD2. Germline CDR1 MGHRA, CDR2 YSYEKL. The V gene end was trimmed by 0 bases and the J gene end by 7 bases; junction bases not matched to a gene: 12. The CDR3 is 17 amino acids.

V gene TRBV7-2 combines with J gene TRBJ2-1; the D is unclear. Trimming removed 0 bases at V and 0 bases at J, with 9 bases between. This CDR3 has 16 amino acids. Germline V gene lookup returns CDR1 SGHTA and CDR2 FQGNSA. In DNA form, the CDR3 reads TGTGCCAGCAGCTTAGCAGGTAGCACCTCCTACAATGAGCAGTTCTTC. Translated: CASSLAGSTSYNEQFF.

This rearrangement joins TRBV7-3 to TRBJ2-7; the match to TRBD1 covers 10 bases. CDR1 is SGHTA, CDR2 FQGTGA, per germline. The length of the CDR3 is 15 residues. With 5 bases clipped from V and 7 bases from J, the junction kept 11 bases outside the gene matches. The CDR3 DNA is TGTGCCAGCAGCGCCCAACCGACAGGGGGCGGTGAGCAGTACTTC. This sequence encodes CASSAQPTGGGEQYF.

The V call is TRBV14, the J call TRBJ1-1; D is uncertain. With 1 base removed from V and 10 bases from J, the gap between germline ends came to 16 bases. There are 14 residues in the CDR3. Germline CDR1 is SGHDN and CDR2 is FVKESK. The CDR3 DNA sequence: TGTGCCAGCAGCCAAGTATCAGGTGCCAGGTTAGCTTTCTTT. It codes for CASSQVSGARLAFF.

This chain links TRBV19 with TRBJ2-7; the D is unclear. Germline values: CDR1 LNHDA, CDR2 SQIVND (reference sequence). The CDR3 is 14 residues long. Trimming removed 2 bases at V and 0 bases at J, with 8 bases between. CDR3 region: CASSIRSISYEQYF. In DNA form, the CDR3 reads TGTGCCAGTAGTATACGGAGTATCTCCTACGAGCAGTACTTC.